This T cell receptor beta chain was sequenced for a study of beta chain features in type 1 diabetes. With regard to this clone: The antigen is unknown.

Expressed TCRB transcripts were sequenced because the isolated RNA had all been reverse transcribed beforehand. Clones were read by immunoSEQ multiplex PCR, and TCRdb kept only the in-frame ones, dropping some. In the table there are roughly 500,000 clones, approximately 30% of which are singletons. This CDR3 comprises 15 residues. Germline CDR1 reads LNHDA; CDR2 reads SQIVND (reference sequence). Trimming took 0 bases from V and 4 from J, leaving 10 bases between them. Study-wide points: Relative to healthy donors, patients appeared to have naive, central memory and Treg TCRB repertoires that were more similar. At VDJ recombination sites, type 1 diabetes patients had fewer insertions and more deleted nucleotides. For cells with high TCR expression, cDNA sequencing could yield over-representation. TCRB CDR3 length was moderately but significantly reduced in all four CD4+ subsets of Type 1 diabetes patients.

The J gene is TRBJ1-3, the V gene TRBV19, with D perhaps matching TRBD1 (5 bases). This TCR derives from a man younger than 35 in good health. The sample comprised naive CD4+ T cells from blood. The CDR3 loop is CASSIDAGLGNTIYF. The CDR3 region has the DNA TGTGCCAGTAGTATAGACGCGGGGCTGGGAAACACCATATATTTT.